The T cell receptor beta chain described here comes from a study of Tregs in tolerant kidney transplant recipients. General study results and limits: For some patients, primers changed over time, blocking nucleotide-level comparison.

Related graft donors supplied nonmyeloablative bone marrow transplants, and mixed chimerism was transient. Concerning this clone: Its antigen is not identified.

V lost 1 base to trimming and J lost 0 bases, with 9 bases between them. There are 15 residues in the CDR3. The germline gives CDR1 SGHTA, CDR2 FQGNSA. Sequenced by immunoSEQ multiplex PCR; TCRdb stores in-frame clones only, minus some. The sample has roughly 64,000 clones; about 89% are singletons. The sequence was collected from a human patient who received a combined kidney and bone marrow transplant. Some T cells here may be from the graft donor. The sequencing here drew on CD4+ T cells from blood (PBMCs), taken 6 months after the transplant. The chain carries TRBV7-2 and TRBJ1-1; D gene unclear. CDR3 sequence reads: CASSLGGRMNTEAFF. The CDR3 DNA sequence: TGTGCCAGCAGCTTAGGAGGCCGTATGAACACTGAAGCTTTCTTT.